This is a list of T cell receptor beta chains from one sample in a study of T cells in localized non-small cell lung cancer. The assay was immunoSEQ multiplex PCR, and TCRdb's table has in-frame clones only and misses some. The sample carries about 59,000 clones, roughly 90% recorded once. Sample: peripheral blood, taken before any cancer treatment. The source of these receptors is a woman aged 35-75 years with stage I lung adenocarcinoma. Both conserved end residues are part of each CDR3. A D gene is named only where the DNA matches it firmly. Size values are once, few and many counts, or a class for expanded clones, and some rows have none.

cdr3_nt,cdr3_aa,j_call,clone_size,d_call,v_call
TGTGCCAGCAGTCAGGGATTAGGGGAGACCCAGTACTTC,CASSQGLGETQYF,TRBJ2-5,NA,NA,TRBV6-6
TGCAGCGTTGGGGAACAGGGGTTACAGCCCCAGCATTTT,CSVGEQGLQPQHF,TRBJ1-5,once,TRBD1,TRBV29-1
TGTGCCAGCAGCTCCTTTGAGCGGAGCACAGATACGCAGTATTTT,CASSSFERSTDTQYF,TRBJ2-3,NA,NA,TRBV6-5
TGTGCCATCAGCAGGGCCAGGGCGAACACTGAAGCTTTCTTT,CAISRARANTEAFF,TRBJ1-1,NA,NA,TRBV10-3
TGTGCCAGTAGTATAAGGACAGGGCCACAAGAGACCCAGTACTTC,CASSIRTGPQETQYF,TRBJ2-5,NA,TRBD1,TRBV19
TGCGCCAGCACGTCGGGGTTGGGCACTGAAGCTTTCTTT,CASTSGLGTEAFF,TRBJ1-1,once,NA,TRBV5-1
TGTGCCAGCAGTTTAAGGGACAGACCCTTGATAGAGCAGTACTTC,CASSLRDRPLIEQYF,TRBJ2-7,NA,TRBD1,TRBV28
TGTGCCAGCAGCGAAGACCAGGGACAGGGCACTGAAGCTTTCTTT,CASSEDQGQGTEAFF,TRBJ1-1,NA,TRBD1,TRBV9
TGTGCCAGCAGCTTGTTACAGCCCACCGCCAATCAGCCCCAGCATTTT,CASSLLQPTANQPQHF,TRBJ1-5,few,NA,TRBV5-5
TGTGCCAGCAGTTGGACAGGGCCTGAAAAACTGTTTTTT,CASSWTGPEKLFF,TRBJ1-4,NA,TRBD1,TRBV6-5
TGTGCCAGCAGCTCCGTACACCCAGAAACTTTCTTT,CASSSVHPETFF,TRBJ1-1,NA,NA,TRBV5-8
TGTGCCAGCAGCTTTCAGGGGAAGGGCGGCTACACCTTC,CASSFQGKGGYTF,TRBJ1-2,once,NA,TRBV7-9
TGTGCCAGCAGCAAATGGGAGGGTGAAGCTTTCTTT,CASSKWEGEAFF,TRBJ1-1,once,NA,TRBV21-1
TGTGCCACCAGCAGAGGTGGGACAGGGGATCCTGGCAATCAGCCCCAGCATTTT,CATSRGGTGDPGNQPQHF,TRBJ1-5,NA,TRBD1,TRBV15
TGTGCCTGGAGTTCCTTACAGGGGGCGAGTCAGCCCCAGCATTTT,CAWSSLQGASQPQHF,TRBJ1-5,NA,TRBD1,TRBV30
TGTGCCAGCAGTAGGGGGCCGGGCACCGGGGAGCTGTTTTTT,CASSRGPGTGELFF,TRBJ2-2,once,TRBD1,TRBV6-5
TGCGCCAGCAGCCAAGATAGCCGGGGCCTCGAGCAGTACTTC,CASSQDSRGLEQYF,TRBJ2-7,NA,NA,TRBV4-3
TGTGCCAGTACCACGGGACAGGGAGTCTACGAGCAGTACTTC,CASTTGQGVYEQYF,TRBJ2-7,few,TRBD1,TRBV19
TGTGCCTGGAGTCCCGGAGGGGACCAGCCCCAGCATTTT,CAWSPGGDQPQHF,TRBJ1-5,NA,NA,TRBV30
TGCAGTGCTAGCTTCACAGATACGCAGTATTTT,CSASFTDTQYF,TRBJ2-3,NA,NA,TRBV20-1
TGCGCCAGCAGCTCGACCGGGACAGGGAGGGATTCACCCCTCCACTTT,CASSSTGTGRDSPLHF,TRBJ1-6,NA,TRBD1,TRBV5-1
TGTGCCAGCACGGTAACAGGGGGGGATTACTATGGCTACACCTTC,CASTVTGGDYYGYTF,TRBJ1-2,NA,TRBD1,TRBV28
TGTGCCACCAGCAGAGATTCCGTAAAGGTGCTGACGCACGATGAGCAGTTCTTC,CATSRDSVKVLTHDEQFF,TRBJ2-1,NA,NA,TRBV15
TGCGCCAGCAGACCGGGACTGGGATATCAGCCCCAGCATTTT,CASRPGLGYQPQHF,TRBJ1-5,NA,NA,TRBV5-1
TGTGCCAGCTCACCACGGGGACTACAGTCCTACAATGAGCAGTTCTTC,CASSPRGLQSYNEQFF,TRBJ2-1,NA,TRBD2,TRBV18
TGTGCCAGCACATCCTACGAGCAGTACTTC,CASTSYEQYF,TRBJ2-7,NA,NA,TRBV5-8
TGTGCCAGCAGTTACTTGGGGGAATTCTATGGCTACACCTTC,CASSYLGEFYGYTF,TRBJ1-2,NA,NA,TRBV6-5
TGTGCCAGCAGTCCTCGACTAGCGGGGGGAGAGACCCAGTACTTC,CASSPRLAGGETQYF,TRBJ2-5,NA,TRBD2,TRBV27
TGCGCCAGCAGCTTTGACCTTCAGATGGACGCTTTCTTT,CASSFDLQMDAFF,TRBJ1-1,NA,NA,TRBV5-1
TGTGCCAGCCCAGGGTTAGCGGGAGGGCGAGGGGCATGCACAGATACGCAGTATTTT,CASPGLAGGRGACTDTQYF,TRBJ2-3,NA,NA,TRBV21-1
TGTGCCAGCAGCTTGTCAAGCGGGGGGGACTATGAGCAGTTCTTC,CASSLSSGGDYEQFF,TRBJ2-1,NA,TRBD2,TRBV7-8
TGTGCCAGTAACTCGGGGGGGCTAGGCGGGAACACTGAAGCTTTCTTT,CASNSGGLGGNTEAFF,TRBJ1-1,NA,NA,TRBV19
TGCAGCGTTGTTTCGGACACCGGGGAGCTGTTTTTT,CSVVSDTGELFF,TRBJ2-2,NA,NA,TRBV29-1
TGTGCCAGCAGGACGACAGGGGTTAATGAAAAACTGTTTTTT,CASRTTGVNEKLFF,TRBJ1-4,NA,TRBD1,TRBV7-9
TGTGCCAGCAGCCCCACCGTGGGTCAGGGCTACGAGCAGTACTTC,CASSPTVGQGYEQYF,TRBJ2-7,NA,NA,TRBV11-3
TGTGCCAGCAGCTTGTCGACCGGGACAGGGCTCTCTGGCTACACCTTC,CASSLSTGTGLSGYTF,TRBJ1-2,NA,TRBD1,TRBV5-6
TGCGCCAGCAGGTTAGGGGGCTTGAACACCGGGGAGCTGTTTTTT,CASRLGGLNTGELFF,TRBJ2-2,NA,TRBD1,TRBV10-2
TGTGCCAGCAGATTAAGCATAGACTACGAGCAGTACTTC,CASRLSIDYEQYF,TRBJ2-7,NA,NA,TRBV6-5
TGCGCCAGCAGCTTCGGGACCTCCCGGGTAACCTCCTACGAGCAGTACTTC,CASSFGTSRVTSYEQYF,TRBJ2-7,NA,NA,TRBV5-1
TGTGCCAGCAGATCCGGGACTGGGGTCTACGAGCAGTACTTC,CASRSGTGVYEQYF,TRBJ2-7,NA,NA,TRBV5-6
TGTGCCAGCAGCCAAGGCGGTGGGACAGCCTACGAGCAGTACTTC,CASSQGGGTAYEQYF,TRBJ2-7,NA,TRBD1,TRBV5-4
TGTGCCAGCAGTAGAGAGGTAATGAACACTGAAGCTTTCTTT,CASSREVMNTEAFF,TRBJ1-1,NA,NA,TRBV6-5
TGTGCCAGCAGCTTAACCGGGGTCACAGATACGCAGTATTTT,CASSLTGVTDTQYF,TRBJ2-3,NA,NA,TRBV7-2
TGCGCCAGCAGCCCCGGGACAGGGGGTTATGGCTACACCTTC,CASSPGTGGYGYTF,TRBJ1-2,few,TRBD1,TRBV4-3